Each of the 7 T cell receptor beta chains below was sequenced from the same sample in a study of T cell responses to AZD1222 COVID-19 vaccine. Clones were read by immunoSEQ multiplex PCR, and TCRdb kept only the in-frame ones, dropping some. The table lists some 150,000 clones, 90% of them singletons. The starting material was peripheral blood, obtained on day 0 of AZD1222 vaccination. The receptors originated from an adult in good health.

As DNA, the CDR3 is TGCGCCAGCAGGGCCGGGACAGGGGTATGGGGACAATCGTATGAGCAGTTCTTC. Encoded protein: CASRAGTGVWGQSYEQFF. V gene TRBV5-1 combines with J gene TRBJ2-1, with TRBD1 matching 10 bases. V was pared by 5 bases and J by 8 bases, with 19 bases of the junction left unmatched. Germline V lookup: CDR1 SGHRS, CDR2 YFSETQ. CDR3 size: 18 residues.

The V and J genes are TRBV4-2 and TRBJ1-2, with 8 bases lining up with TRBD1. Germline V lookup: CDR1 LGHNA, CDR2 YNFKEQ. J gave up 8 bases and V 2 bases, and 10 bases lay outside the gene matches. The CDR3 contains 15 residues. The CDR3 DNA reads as TGTGCCAGCAGCCAAAACGCAGGGGGCCCTCGAGGCTACACCTTC. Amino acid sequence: CASSQNAGGPRGYTF.

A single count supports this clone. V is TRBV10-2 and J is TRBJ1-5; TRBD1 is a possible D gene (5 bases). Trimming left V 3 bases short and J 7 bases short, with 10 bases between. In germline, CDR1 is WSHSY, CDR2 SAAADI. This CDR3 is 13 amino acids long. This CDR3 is CASSDPGRQPQHF. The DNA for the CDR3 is TGCGCCAGCAGTGACCCAGGGCGGCAGCCCCAGCATTTT.

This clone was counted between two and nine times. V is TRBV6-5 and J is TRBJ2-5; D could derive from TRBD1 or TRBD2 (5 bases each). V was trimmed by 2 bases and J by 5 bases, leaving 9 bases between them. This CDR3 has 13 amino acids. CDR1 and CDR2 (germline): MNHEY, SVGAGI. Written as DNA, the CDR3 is TGTGCCAGCAGTTACCTAGGGGAGGAGACCCAGTACTTC. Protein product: CASSYLGEETQYF.

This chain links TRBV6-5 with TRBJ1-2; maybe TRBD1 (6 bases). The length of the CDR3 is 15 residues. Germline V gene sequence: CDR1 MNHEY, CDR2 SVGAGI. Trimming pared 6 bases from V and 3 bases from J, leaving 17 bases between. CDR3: CASSQQGGRYYGYTF. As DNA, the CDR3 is TGTGCCAGCAGCCAACAGGGAGGGAGGTACTATGGCTACACCTTC.

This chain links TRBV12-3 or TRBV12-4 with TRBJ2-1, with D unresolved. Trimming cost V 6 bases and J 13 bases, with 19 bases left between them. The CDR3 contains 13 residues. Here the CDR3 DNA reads TGTGCCAGCAGATCCCTAAAGGGTTTTCCCCAGTTCTTC. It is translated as CASRSLKGFPQFF.

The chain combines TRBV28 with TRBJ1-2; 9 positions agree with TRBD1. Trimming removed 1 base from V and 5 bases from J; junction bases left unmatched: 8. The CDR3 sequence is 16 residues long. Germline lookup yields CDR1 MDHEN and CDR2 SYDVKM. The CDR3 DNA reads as TGTGCCAGCAGTTTATCCGGGACAGGGAGGGGGTATGGCTACACCTTC. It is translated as CASSLSGTGRGYGYTF.